A single sample gave rise to the 27 T cell receptor beta chains below, sequenced in a study of shared clonotypes between healthy human individuals. Profiling relied on immunoSEQ multiplex PCR, and the TCRdb table lists in-frame clones only, not all of them. The sample lists some 500,000 clones, almost 97% occurring once. Sequenced: naive CD4+ T cells sorted from blood. Indicated subset: CD45RA+ positively selected. These receptors all come from a woman younger than 45 in good health.

The J gene is TRBJ1-4, the V gene TRBV14; D remains ambiguous. The CDR3 covers 14 residues. V gave up 4 bases and J gave up 6 bases, with 12 bases separating them. Looked up from germline, CDR1 is SGHDN and CDR2 is FVKESK. CDR3 region: CASSRTSIYEKLFF. CDR3 DNA: TGTGCCAGCAGCCGAACCAGTATTTATGAAAAACTGTTTTTT.

This rearrangement joins TRBV18 to TRBJ2-1; 8 bases agree with TRBD1. The germline CDR1 and CDR2 sequences are KGHSH and LQKENI. Trimming took 3 bases from V and 5 from J; bases not matched to a gene: 6. This CDR3 is 15 amino acids long. The CDR3 nucleotides read TGTGCCAGCTCACCGGTCAGGGGGCCGAACAATGAGCAGTTCTTC. This translates into CASSPVRGPNNEQFF.

V is TRBV25-1 and J is TRBJ2-2, with D possibly matching TRBD1 (6 bases). Between the trimmed V and J ends, which lost 5 bases and 5 bases, there was a span of 18 bases. From germline, CDR1 is MGHDK and CDR2 SYGVNS. The CDR3 spans 16 residues. CDR3 DNA: TGTGCCAGCAGTTCCCCCCCCGGCAGGGGTACCGGGGAGCTGTTTTTT. Protein: CASSSPPGRGTGELFF.

As concerns this clone: Other DNA variants within this sample encode the same CDR3. The J gene is TRBJ2-7, the V gene TRBV5-1, with no clear D. The ends were cut back, 1 base at V and 0 bases at J, with 5 bases in the middle. Germline CDR1 and CDR2: SGHRS and YFSETQ. CDR3 length: 13 residues. The CDR3 coding sequence is TGCGCCAGCAGCTTGCCCAGCTCCTACGAGCAGTACTTC. Protein sequence: CASSLPSSYEQYF.

V is TRBV9 and J is TRBJ1-2, with a tentative D call TRBD1 (5 bases). Germline CDR1 is SGDLS and CDR2 is YYNGEE. V gave up 0 bases and J gave up 8 bases, with 8 bases separating them. The CDR3 has 12 amino acids. The CDR3 loop reads CASSVVRDGYTF. The CDR3 DNA sequence: TGTGCCAGCAGCGTAGTCAGGGACGGCTACACCTTC.

The V and J genes are TRBV15 and TRBJ2-5; TRBD2 is a possible D gene (6 bases). CDR3 length: 14 residues. CDR1 is LNHNV, CDR2 YYDKDF, per germline (reference sequence). Deletions cut 0 bases from V and 4 bases from J, with 9 bases between. As DNA, the CDR3 is TGTGCCACCAGCAGAGATCTGGGGGGAGAGACCCAGTACTTC. This gives the protein CATSRDLGGETQYF.

The chain combines TRBV4-1 with TRBJ2-7, with 8 nucleotides matching TRBD1. V shed 5 bases and J 5 bases; nucleotides not matched to a gene: 8. Germline V gene sequence: CDR1 MGHRA, CDR2 YSYEKL. The CDR3 extends over 14 amino acids. CDR3 in DNA: TGCGCCAGCAGCTTGGGGACAGGTCTCGACGAGCAGTACTTC. It codes for CASSLGTGLDEQYF.

This clone was counted a single time. V gene TRBV10-1 combines with J gene TRBJ1-2; perhaps TRBD1 as D (6 bases). The length of the CDR3 is 15 residues. Germline values: CDR1 WNHNN, CDR2 SYGVQD (reference sequence). The V end was cut by 0 bases, the J end by 3 bases, with 11 bases between. The CDR3 DNA sequence: TGCGCCAGCAGTGAGTCGGAGGGGGTACACTATGGCTACACCTTC. It translates to CASSESEGVHYGYTF.

The chain carries TRBV29-1 and TRBJ1-4, with 10 bases aligning to TRBD1. The V gene's germline CDR1 is SQVTM and CDR2 ANQGSEA. This CDR3 comprises 13 residues. Unmatched junction bases numbered 4, after V lost 4 bases and J lost 8 bases. The CDR3 reads CSVGGQGREKLFF. Written as DNA, the CDR3 is TGCAGCGTTGGGGGACAGGGGCGAGAAAAACTGTTTTTT.

The chain joins TRBV5-1 to TRBJ2-7; TRBD1 matches 9 bases. Germline CDR1 and CDR2: SGHRS and YFSETQ. V lost 4 bases and J lost 3; bases outside the gene matches: 11. This CDR3 is 16 amino acids long. This CDR3 is CASSKIGQGLGYEQYF. The DNA for the CDR3 is TGCGCCAGCAGCAAGATCGGACAGGGGTTAGGCTACGAGCAGTACTTC. The entire variable domain, with the rest obtained from reference TRBV5-1 and TRBJ2-7, is as follows: KAGVTQTPRYLIKTRGQQVTLSCSPISGHRSVSWYQQTPGQGLQFLFEYFSETQRNKGNFPGRFSGRQFSNSRSEMNVSTLELGDSALYLCASSKIGQGLGYEQYFGPGTRLTVT.

The gene calls are TRBV5-1 and TRBJ1-1; TRBD1 is a possible D gene (5 bases). Deletions cut 4 bases from V and 4 bases from J, with 11 bases between. Germline V gene sequence: CDR1 SGHRS, CDR2 YFSETQ. The length of the CDR3 is 13 residues. The DNA of the CDR3 is TGCGCCAGCAGCCCCAGGGACGGCACTGAAGCTTTCTTT. It codes for CASSPRDGTEAFF.

The genes are TRBV7-6 and TRBJ1-3; TRBD1 is a possible D gene (6 bases). Trimming took 3 bases from V and 4 from J, leaving 10 bases between them. The CDR3 has 14 residues. In germline, CDR1 is SGHVS, CDR2 FNYEAQ. The CDR3 DNA is TGTGCCAGCAGCTTTCAGGGGAAGGGAAACACCATATATTTT. Translated, it gives CASSFQGKGNTIYF.

In DNA form, the CDR3 reads TGTGCCAGCAGTCTGCAGGGGGGGCGAACCGATAATGAAAAACTGTTTTTT. Protein sequence: CASSLQGGRTDNEKLFF. The chain is built from TRBV28 and TRBJ1-4, with 7 nucleotides matching TRBD1. Per the germline V gene, CDR1 is MDHEN and CDR2 is SYDVKM. The ends lost 5 bases at V and 4 bases at J; junction bases unmatched: 13. The CDR3 consists of 17 residues.

In its sample, this clone was seen once. The V call is TRBV30, the J call TRBJ2-7; tentatively, D is TRBD1 (5 bases). Germline loops: CDR1 GTSNPN, CDR2 SVGIG (reference sequence). V was trimmed by 0 bases and J by 2 bases, leaving 11 bases between them. This CDR3 region has 14 residues. The CDR3 coding sequence is TGTGCCTGGAGTGTAGCGACAGAAACCTACGAGCAGTACTTC. It specifies CAWSVATETYEQYF. The complete variable domain, with remaining parts taken from reference TRBV30 and TRBJ2-7, reads SQTIHQWPATLVQPVGSPLSLECTVEGTSNPNLYWYRQAAGRGLQLLFYSVGIGQISSEVPQNLSASRPQDRQFILSSKKLLLSDSGFYLCAWSVATETYEQYFGPGTRLTVT.

V and J are TRBV5-6 and TRBJ2-5; D possibly matches TRBD1 or TRBD2 (5 bases each). The J call may be wrong; the DNA end is better matched by TRBJ2-7. The CDR3 has 15 residues. CDR1 is SGHDT and CDR2 is YYEEEE in the germline V gene. CDR3 in DNA: TGTGCCAGCAGCCCGCGGTGGGACGGTACCTACGAGCAGTACTTC. Protein: CASSPRWDGTYEQYF.

This chain links TRBV5-1 with TRBJ2-1; 8 nucleotides agree with TRBD2. This CDR3 spans 15 amino acids. Germline CDR1 reads SGHRS; CDR2 reads YFSETQ. Trimming cost V 4 bases and J 2 bases; bases outside gene matches: 5. The CDR3 nucleotides are TGCGCCAGCAGCCCAGCGGGAGACACCTACAATGAGCAGTTCTTC. Its translation: CASSPAGDTYNEQFF.

The V and J genes are TRBV28 and TRBJ2-1; D is unclear. V lost 4 bases and J 8 bases, leaving 12 bases between the germline ends. CDR3 length: 13 residues. CDR1 is MDHEN, CDR2 SYDVKM, per germline. This chain's CDR3 is CASSSPTQDEQFF. Written as DNA, the CDR3 is TGTGCCAGCAGTTCCCCTACCCAGGATGAGCAGTTCTTC.

The rearrangement joins TRBV27 to TRBJ1-4; tentatively, D is TRBD1 (5 bases). Trimming removed 6 bases from V and 8 bases from J, with 13 bases in between. This CDR3 spans 13 amino acids. Germline CDR1 and CDR2: MNHEY and SMNVEV (reference sequence). The CDR3 region is CASRGAGSEKLFF. Written as DNA, the CDR3 is TGTGCCAGCAGAGGGGCCGGCAGCGAAAAACTGTTTTTT.

This clone was counted once. This chain uses TRBV4-2 with TRBJ2-7, with a possible D match to TRBD2 (6 bases). V was trimmed by 1 base and J by 3 bases, leaving 13 bases between them. CDR1 and CDR2 (germline): LGHNA, YNFKEQ. This CDR3 spans 15 amino acids. CDR3 bases: TGTGCCAGCAGCCAAGGGCTTGCGGAGGGCTACGAGCAGTACTTC. Translation: CASSQGLAEGYEQYF.

The chain combines TRBV28 with TRBJ1-4; D perhaps matches TRBD1 (6 bases). The ends were cut back, 2 bases at V and 0 bases at J, with 19 bases in the middle. Germline V lookup: CDR1 MDHEN, CDR2 SYDVKM. The CDR3 spans 19 residues. CDR3 DNA sequence: TGTGCCAGCAGTTTAAGTGGCAGGGGACAAAGACCAACTAATGAAAAACTGTTTTTT. This gives the protein CASSLSGRGQRPTNEKLFF.

The chain couples TRBV2 to TRBJ2-7; no clear D. Germline CDR1 SNHLY, CDR2 FYNNEI. The ends were cut back, 7 bases at V and 3 bases at J, with 13 bases in the middle. The CDR3 is made up of 13 amino acids. CDR3 loop: CASKASELYEQYF. In DNA form, the CDR3 reads TGTGCCAGCAAGGCTTCAGAACTCTACGAGCAGTACTTC.

This clone has only one observation. The chain links TRBV6-6 to TRBJ1-2; D unresolved. The CDR3 is 14 amino acids. V was cut by 0 bases and J by 6 bases, with 11 bases left in between. CDR1 and CDR2 (germline): MNHNY, SVGAGI (reference sequence). CDR3 bases: TGTGCCAGCAGTTACTCCGAGTTCACGGATGGCTACACCTTC. This sequence encodes CASSYSEFTDGYTF.

The chain carries TRBV5-1 and TRBJ1-2; D might be TRBD1 (5 bases). Trimming took 4 bases from V and 2 from J, leaving 12 bases between them. Germline CDR1 and CDR2: SGHRS and YFSETQ. CDR3 length: 14 amino acids. The CDR3 sequence: CASSPAAGNYGYTF. Here the CDR3 DNA reads TGCGCCAGCAGCCCGGCGGCAGGGAACTATGGCTACACCTTC.

The genes are TRBV27 and TRBJ2-7, with TRBD2 identical over 14 bases. Unmatched junction bases numbered 4, after V lost 0 bases and J lost 6 bases. Looked up from germline, CDR1 is MNHEY and CDR2 is SMNVEV (reference sequence). This CDR3 comprises 16 residues. The CDR3 sequence: CASSLSGLAGGPEQYF. Here the CDR3 DNA reads TGTGCCAGCAGTTTATCAGGACTAGCGGGAGGACCCGAGCAGTACTTC.

Concerning this clone: The sample has other DNA sequences that encode this CDR3 too. The rearrangement uses TRBV5-5 and TRBJ2-7, with 10 positions matching TRBD1. J gave up 3 bases and V 3 bases, and 3 bases lay outside the gene matches. Germline V gives CDR1 SGHKS, CDR2 YYEKEE (reference sequence). The CDR3 consists of 14 residues. This CDR3 is CASSSGQGLYEQYF. The CDR3 region has the DNA TGTGCCAGCAGCTCGGGACAGGGGCTCTACGAGCAGTACTTC.

CDR3 amino acids: CASRQAPSGLDYTF. The CDR3 DNA reads TGTGCCAGCAGACAAGCTCCATCGGGGTTGGACTACACCTTC. The J gene is TRBJ1-2, the V gene TRBV7-3; D gene ambiguous. The length of the CDR3 is 14 residues. CDR1 SGHTA and CDR2 FQGTGA come from the germline V gene. The V and J ends lost 6 bases and 10 bases respectively, with 21 bases between them.

V is TRBV28 and J is TRBJ1-1, with D unclear. Trimming took off 9 bases at V and 0 bases at J, with 14 bases between the two ends. Per the germline V gene, CDR1 is MDHEN and CDR2 is SYDVKM. The CDR3 is made up of 14 amino acids. DNA of the CDR3: TGTGCCAGTAACCGGGTACCTATGAACACTGAAGCTTTCTTT. This gives the protein CASNRVPMNTEAFF.